Below, 28 T cell receptor beta chains from the same sample are listed, as sequenced in a study of CD8+ T cells in alopecia areata. RNA extraction was followed by reverse transcription into cDNA, which acted as the sequencing template. TCRdb's table, derived via immunoSEQ multiplex PCR, lists solely in-frame clones and lacks some. The table includes 140,000 or so clones, roughly 58% detected once. The sample was CD8+ T cells sorted from blood. These receptors were obtained from a human donor in good health.

The V and J genes are TRBV29-1 and TRBJ2-7; tentatively, D is TRBD1 (5 bases). This CDR3 comprises 11 residues. Trimming took 2 bases from V and 7 from J, leaving 9 bases between them. Germline V gene data show CDR1 as SQVTM and CDR2 as ANQGSEA. The CDR3 is CSVEIRTEQYF. The CDR3 DNA sequence: TGCAGCGTTGAAATTCGGACAGAGCAGTACTTC.

This chain uses TRBV7-9 with TRBJ2-1; TRBD2 matches 11 bases. J was trimmed by 5 bases and V by 6 bases; bases with no gene match: 12. This CDR3 is built from 17 residues. The germline gives CDR1 SEHNR, CDR2 FQNEAQ (reference sequence). This CDR3 reads CASRLPTSGSIHNEQFF. The CDR3 bases are TGTGCCAGCAGGCTCCCCACTAGCGGGAGCATTCACAATGAGCAGTTCTTC.

The chain recombines TRBV5-6 with TRBJ2-7; TRBD1 might be the D (5 bases). This CDR3 contains 14 residues. Germline V CDR1 and CDR2: SGHDT, YYEEEE. The V end lost 2 bases, the J end lost 3 bases, and 12 bases lay between the germline ends. The CDR3 DNA reads TGTGCCAGCAGCTTCAGACAGAGTTACTACGAGCAGTACTTC. Its protein is CASSFRQSYYEQYF.

V and J are TRBV27 and TRBJ2-7; TRBD1 agrees at 7 bases. The CDR3 extends over 14 amino acids. Germline V CDR1 and CDR2: MNHEY, SMNVEV (reference sequence). Losses at the gene ends were 4 bases for V and 2 bases for J; bases not matched to a gene: 5. The CDR3: CASSYRDRTYEQYF. CDR3 bases: TGTGCCAGCAGTTACCGGGACAGAACCTACGAGCAGTACTTC.

This clone was counted a single time. The gene calls are TRBV25-1 and TRBJ1-2; tentatively, D is TRBD1 (5 bases). Germline V lookup: CDR1 MGHDK, CDR2 SYGVNS. The CDR3 runs to 14 residues. Trimming stripped 2 bases from V and 6 bases from J, with 13 bases between. The CDR3 protein is CASSELMDTNGYTF. CDR3 nucleotides: TGTGCCAGCAGTGAACTAATGGACACGAATGGCTACACCTTC.

J is TRBJ1-2 and V is TRBV27; D is undetermined. Trimming stripped 2 bases from V and 3 bases from J, with 13 bases between. The germline gives CDR1 MNHEY, CDR2 SMNVEV (reference sequence). This CDR3 region has 15 residues. The CDR3 region is CASSLGPPNHYGYTF. Written as DNA, the CDR3 is TGTGCCAGCAGTTTAGGTCCCCCAAATCACTATGGCTACACCTTC.

This clone was detected only once. The V gene is TRBV4-1, the J gene TRBJ2-3, with TRBD2 identical over 8 bases. Germline V gives CDR1 MGHRA, CDR2 YSYEKL. This CDR3 comprises 15 residues. V was pared by 3 bases and J by 6 bases, with 8 bases of the junction left unmatched. CDR3 region: CASSQGRREADTQYF. As DNA, the CDR3 is TGCGCCAGCAGCCAGGGTCGGCGGGAGGCTGATACGCAGTATTTT.

This clone was recorded once. The chain employs TRBV15 and TRBJ2-3; D is perhaps TRBD1 (6 bases). The CDR3 has 15 amino acids. Germline V gene lookup returns CDR1 LNHNV and CDR2 YYDKDF (reference sequence). The V gene lost 1 base and the J gene lost 5 bases, with 13 bases spanning the gap. The CDR3 here is CATSRGDTSGDTQYF. The CDR3 nucleotides read TGTGCCACCAGCAGAGGGGACACCTCGGGAGATACGCAGTATTTT.

The rearrangement links TRBV18 to TRBJ2-7; 7 nucleotides line up with TRBD1. Germline-derived CDR1 and CDR2 are KGHSH and LQKENI. Trimming removed 2 bases from V and 2 bases from J; junction bases left unmatched: 9. The CDR3 covers 16 residues. This chain's CDR3 is CASSPETGTEAYEQYF. The DNA for the CDR3 is TGTGCCAGCTCACCAGAGACCGGGACAGAGGCCTACGAGCAGTACTTC.

This rearrangement joins TRBV10-2 to TRBJ2-5, with TRBD1 matching 7 bases. Germline lookup yields CDR1 WSHSY and CDR2 SAAADI. V shed 6 bases and J 3 bases; nucleotides not matched to a gene: 10. This CDR3 contains 15 residues. In DNA, the CDR3 is TGCGCCAGCAGAACAGGGGTGTTCAGTGAAGAGACCCAGTACTTC. Translation: CASRTGVFSEETQYF.

This clone was found once. The genes are TRBV7-9 and TRBJ2-1; D perhaps matches TRBD2 (6 bases). CDR3 length: 15 amino acids. The V gene's germline CDR1 is SEHNR and CDR2 FQNEAQ (reference sequence). Trimming removed 4 bases from V and 7 bases from J, with 17 bases in between. CDR3 amino acids: CASSSRGSNGNEQFF. The CDR3 bases are TGTGCCAGCAGCTCCCGGGGGAGTAATGGTAATGAGCAGTTCTTC.

This clone has only one observation. J is TRBJ2-1 and V is TRBV27, with TRBD2 matching over 10 bases. Germline-derived CDR1 and CDR2 are MNHEY and SMNVEV (reference sequence). With V trimmed by 8 bases and J by 9 bases, 7 bases remained unmatched. CDR3 length equals 13 residues. CDR3 sequence (DNA): TGTGCCAGCCGACTAGCGGGCAGGGGTGAGCAGTTCTTC. Protein sequence: CASRLAGRGEQFF.

V usage is TRBV30 and J usage is TRBJ2-1; maybe TRBD1 (5 bases). Deletions cut 1 base from V and 10 bases from J, with 11 bases between. The CDR3 is made up of 12 amino acids. The germline gives CDR1 GTSNPN, CDR2 SVGIG (reference sequence). The CDR3 nucleotides read TGTGCCTGGAGTGAGGGCAGGGCCGAGCAGTTCTTC. This sequence encodes CAWSEGRAEQFF.

The chain employs TRBV18 and TRBJ1-5; 7 bases fit TRBD1. The V segment lost 6 bases and the J segment 3 bases; nucleotides outside the gene matches: 2. The CDR3 loop spans 13 amino acids. CDR1 and CDR2 from the germline V gene are KGHSH and LQKENI. CDR3 sequence (DNA): TGTGCCAGCTCCGGGACAGACAATCAGCCCCAGCATTTT. Translation gives CASSGTDNQPQHF.

V gene TRBV2 combines with J gene TRBJ1-2, with no clear D. Trimming took 1 base from V and 6 from J, leaving 15 bases between them. The CDR3 length is 15 residues. Germline V CDR1 and CDR2: SNHLY, FYNNEI. CDR3 DNA sequence: TGTGCCAGCAGTGAAGGGCCCACGACCTGGGATGGCTACACCTTC. Translation: CASSEGPTTWDGYTF.

J is TRBJ1-5 and V is TRBV23-1; D is undetermined. TRBV23-1 qualifies as an ORF whose function is uncertain. V was pared by 0 bases and J by 11 bases, with 8 bases between. The CDR3 length is 12 residues. The DNA of the CDR3 is TGCGCCAGCAGTCAATCGACCCGAGCCCAGCATTTT. This sequence encodes CASSQSTRAQHF.

This clone was seen a handful of times. This chain uses TRBV2 with TRBJ2-5, with D possibly being TRBD1 (7 bases). CDR1 and CDR2 (germline): SNHLY, FYNNEI. The CDR3 contains 16 residues. V was clipped by 10 bases and J by 1 base, with 22 bases between them. The CDR3: CATNPGEQGLQETQYF. In DNA form, the CDR3 reads TGTGCCACAAATCCGGGAGAACAGGGGCTCCAAGAGACCCAGTACTTC.

The J gene is TRBJ1-2, the V gene TRBV9, with D unclear. V was pared by 3 bases and J by 12 bases, with 21 bases between. CDR3 length equals 14 residues. Germline CDR1 is SGDLS and CDR2 is YYNGEE. The CDR3 nucleotides are TGTGCCAGCAGCGCCAGCCTGGGTCCTTCAATGGACACCTTC. Its translation is CASSASLGPSMDTF.

This chain joins TRBV14 and TRBJ2-1; the D is unclear. Germline V gives CDR1 SGHDN, CDR2 FVKESK. V was shortened by 2 bases and J by 0 bases, with 8 bases between the two germline ends. This CDR3 contains 15 residues. CDR3 bases: TGTGCCAGCAGCCAATACCAGAGCTCCTACAATGAGCAGTTCTTC. Encoded protein: CASSQYQSSYNEQFF.

This clone was detected only a few times. The chain couples TRBV27 to TRBJ2-7; TRBD1 agrees at 9 bases. There are 18 residues in the CDR3. The germline CDR1 and CDR2 sequences are MNHEY and SMNVEV (reference sequence). V lost 0 bases, J lost 2 bases, and 11 bases stayed unmatched. CDR3 DNA: TGTGCCAGCAGTTTATCGTTCCCCCCGGGACAGGGAGCCTACGAGCAGTACTTC. It yields the protein CASSLSFPPGQGAYEQYF.

V gene TRBV29-1 combines with J gene TRBJ2-1, with a possible D match to TRBD2 (5 bases). The germline gives CDR1 SQVTM, CDR2 ANQGSEA. The CDR3 loop spans 12 amino acids. V was clipped by 6 bases and J by 5 bases, with 11 bases between them. CDR3 protein: CSVQGRDNEQFF. DNA of the CDR3: TGCAGCGTACAAGGGAGAGACAATGAGCAGTTCTTC.

CDR3 sequence: CSVEEGHSGNTIYF. The CDR3 region has the DNA TGCAGCGTTGAAGAGGGACACTCTGGAAACACCATATATTTT. This chain uses TRBV29-1 with TRBJ1-3; tentative D call: TRBD1 (6 bases). Germline V lookup: CDR1 SQVTM, CDR2 ANQGSEA. The CDR3 contains 14 residues. Trimming cost V 0 bases and J 0 bases, with 6 bases left between them. Based on the CDR3 plus reference TRBV29-1 and TRBJ1-3, the full variable domain is SAVISQKPSRDICQRGTSLTIQCQVDSQVTMMFWYRQQPGQSLTLIATANQGSEATYESGFVIDKFPISRPNLTFSTLTVSNMSPEDSSIYLCSVEEGHSGNTIYFGEGSWLTVV.

The J gene is TRBJ2-7, the V gene TRBV5-1; 8 nucleotides agree with TRBD1. This CDR3 spans 13 amino acids. The germline gives CDR1 SGHRS, CDR2 YFSETQ. Losses at the gene ends were 3 bases for V and 5 bases for J; bases not matched to a gene: 4. CDR3 region: CASSSQGADEQYF. The CDR3, as DNA: TGCGCCAGCAGCTCCCAGGGGGCCGACGAGCAGTACTTC.

In regard to this clone: Other DNA sequences in this sample translate to the same CDR3. The chain has TRBV5-1 and TRBJ2-7, with 7 bases identical to TRBD1. V dropped 4 bases and J dropped 4; count of bases not matched to a gene: 2. CDR1 is SGHRS and CDR2 is YFSETQ in the germline V gene. This CDR3 region has 12 residues. For the CDR3, the DNA is TGCGCCAGCAGCCTGACAGGGTACGAGCAGTACTTC. Translating it yields CASSLTGYEQYF.

The genes are TRBV5-6 and TRBJ2-3, with 8 bases that match TRBD2. Germline V gene lookup returns CDR1 SGHDT and CDR2 YYEEEE. Trimming at V came to 4 bases and at J to 4 bases, leaving 8 bases not matched to a gene. CDR3 length equals 15 residues. The CDR3 loop is CASSLGLVGPDTQYF. DNA for the CDR3: TGTGCCAGCAGCCTGGGACTAGTAGGGCCAGATACGCAGTATTTT.

V usage is TRBV10-3 and J usage is TRBJ2-7; 7 bases align to TRBD1. The V and J ends lost 0 bases and 3 bases, in that order; junction bases with no gene match: 2. CDR3 size: 14 residues. The germline gives CDR1 ENHRY, CDR2 SYGVKD. CDR3 coding DNA: TGTGCCATCAGTGAGTCGGCAGGGGGCTACGAGCAGTACTTC. Translated: CAISESAGGYEQYF.

The table lists this clone with a few counts. The gene calls are TRBV25-1 and TRBJ2-1; TRBD1 aligns across 9 bases. CDR1 MGHDK and CDR2 SYGVNS come from the germline V gene. The CDR3 has 18 amino acids. Losses at the gene ends were 3 bases for V and 2 bases for J; bases not matched to a gene: 11. CDR3 sequence (DNA): TGTGCCAGCAGTGAGGGACGTCCGGACAGGGGACCCTACAATGAGCAGTTCTTC. This gives the protein CASSEGRPDRGPYNEQFF.

The chain carries TRBV27 and TRBJ2-2; tentatively, D is TRBD1 (6 bases). The CDR3 sequence is 14 residues long. V was pared by 3 bases and J by 8 bases, with 13 bases between. CDR1 and CDR2 (germline): MNHEY, SMNVEV (reference sequence). In nucleotides, the CDR3 is TGTGCCAGCAGTTTTAACCAGGGGAAAGGGGAGCTGTTTTTT. Encoded protein: CASSFNQGKGELFF.